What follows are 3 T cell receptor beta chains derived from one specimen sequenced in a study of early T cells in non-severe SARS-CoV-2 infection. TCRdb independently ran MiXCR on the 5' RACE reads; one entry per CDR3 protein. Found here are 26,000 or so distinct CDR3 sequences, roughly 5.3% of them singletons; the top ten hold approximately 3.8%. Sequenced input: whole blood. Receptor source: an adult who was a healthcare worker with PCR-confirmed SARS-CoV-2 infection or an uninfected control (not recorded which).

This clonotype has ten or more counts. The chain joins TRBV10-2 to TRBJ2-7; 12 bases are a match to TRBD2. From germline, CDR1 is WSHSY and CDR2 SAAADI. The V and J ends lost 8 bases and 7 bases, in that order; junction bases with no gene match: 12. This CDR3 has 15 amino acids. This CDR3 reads CASRLAGAAPGEQYF. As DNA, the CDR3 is TGCGCCAGCCGACTAGCGGGGGCCGCCCCGGGGGAGCAGTACTTC.

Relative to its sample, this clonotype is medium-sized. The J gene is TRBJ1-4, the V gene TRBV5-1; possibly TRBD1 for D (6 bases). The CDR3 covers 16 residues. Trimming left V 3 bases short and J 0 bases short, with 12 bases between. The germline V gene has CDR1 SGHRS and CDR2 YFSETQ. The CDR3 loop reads CASSSRRDTTNEKLFF. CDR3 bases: TGCGCCAGCAGCTCGCGCCGGGACACAACTAATGAAAAACTGTTTTTT.

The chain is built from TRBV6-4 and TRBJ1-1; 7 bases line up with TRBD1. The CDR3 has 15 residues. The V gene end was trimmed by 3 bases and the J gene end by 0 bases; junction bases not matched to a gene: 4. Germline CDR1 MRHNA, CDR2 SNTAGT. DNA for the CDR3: TGTGCCAGCAGTGAGTCGACAGGGCTGAACACTGAAGCTTTCTTT. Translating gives CASSESTGLNTEAFF.